This T cell receptor (beta chain) was obtained from a study of blood T cell repertoires in COVID-19. Turning to the study itself: Samples representing acute and convalescent COVID-19 were sourced from the United States, Italy and Spain. Sources were T cells, B-cell-depleted T cells, or PBMCs; the material itself was cDNA or gDNA.

Authors' methods: Researchers report that nucleated cell counts were estimated from reference gene primer amplification. Method: immunoSEQ multiplex PCR; TCRdb's copy keeps in-frame clones and lacks some. That table gives V, J and clone size, and the DNA gave D and trimming. In the table there are nearly 85,000 clones, over 70% of which are singletons. The V end lost 1 base, the J end lost 3 bases, and 10 bases lay between the germline ends. The CDR3 has 14 residues. Looked up from germline, CDR1 is SGHRS and CDR2 is YFSETQ. This clone was picked up a small number of times. Sequencing was done on a sample of peripheral blood. The chain employs TRBV5-1 and TRBJ1-2; D is uncertain. The TCR sequence derives from a woman aged 55-70 years with acute or convalescent COVID-19. CDR3: CASSLSGQDYGYTF. Written as DNA, the CDR3 is TGCGCCAGCAGCTTGTCAGGCCAGGACTATGGCTACACCTTC.